The rows below give T cell receptor beta chains drawn from one sample of a study of T cells in Graves' hyperthyroidism and ophthalmopathy. MiXCR, applied by TCRdb to the multiplex PCR reads, yields one record per CDR3 protein. The sample contains 550,000 to 700,000 distinct CDR3 sequences, 46% of which appear only once. The material sequenced was peripheral blood or thyroid tissue (not recorded which). The receptors originated from an adult woman with Graves' disease, either hyperthyroidism or ophthalmopathy (not recorded which). Both conserved end residues are part of each CDR3. Each record gives: clone size, V gene, D gene, J gene, CDR3 DNA, CDR3 protein. D genes are given only for firm matches. Expanded clones get a size class; other rows say once, few or many, or leave the size out.

>many|TRBV10-2|-|TRBJ2-7
TGCGCCACCCGGGTGGCGGTCTCCTACGAGCAGTACTTC
CATRVAVSYEQYF
>-|TRBV29-1|-|TRBJ1-4
TGCAGCGGATTCGAAGGGGAAAAACTGTTTTTT
CSGFEGEKLFF
>-|TRBV19|TRBD1|TRBJ1-1
TGTGCCAGTAGTGACAGGGTGATGAACACTGAAGCTTTCTTT
CASSDRVMNTEAFF
>-|TRBV29-1|-|TRBJ1-5
TGCAGCGTCTCAACGGCGGGGGGCTCGGGGCCCCAGCATTTT
CSVSTAGGSGPQHF
>many|TRBV20-1|-|TRBJ1-2
TGCAGTGCCCCTCGAGAGGGGCTCGGCTACACCTTC
CSAPREGLGYTF
>-|TRBV20-1|-|TRBJ1-2
TGCAGTGCTTATACCCGGGACACTTCCGGGGACGGACTGAGCTACACCTTC
CSAYTRDTSGDGLSYTF
>many|TRBV5-1|-|TRBJ1-4
TGCGCCAGCAGCCCACGGCAGGGGACTCCAACGGGGGAAGAACTGTTTTTT
CASSPRQGTPTGEELFF
>-|TRBV7-2|-|TRBJ1-4
TGTGCCAGCAGCTTGGGAGGGTTAGACGAAAAACTGTTTTTT
CASSLGGLDEKLFF
>-|TRBV15|TRBD2|TRBJ2-5
TGTGCCACCAGCACCCCTGCTGGGACTAGCGCAGAGACCCAGTACTTC
CATSTPAGTSAETQYF
>many|TRBV24-1|TRBD1|TRBJ2-7
TGTGCCACCAGTGATCCCAACAGGGGGTCCTACGAGCAGTACTTC
CATSDPNRGSYEQYF
>-|TRBV6-5|-|TRBJ2-2
TGTGCCAGCAGGGCCACAAGACGGTTTCTGACCGGGGAGCTGTTTTTT
CASRATRRFLTGELFF
>many|TRBV7-2|TRBD1|TRBJ2-5
TGTGCCAGCAGCTCCCGACAGGGGTACGAGACCCAGTACTTC
CASSSRQGYETQYF
>many|TRBV29-1|-|TRBJ1-2
TGCCTCACCACAGAAAACTATGGCTACACCTTC
CLTTENYGYTF